This record looks at one T cell receptor (beta chain) sequence and its context. This record comes from a study of blood T cell repertoires in COVID-19. Across the whole study: Samples taken during acute and convalescent COVID-19 were collected in the United States, Italy and Spain. In each case, the material was cDNA or gDNA derived from T cells, B-cell-depleted T cells, or PBMCs.

Germline V gives CDR1 SGHTA, CDR2 FQGTGA. With V trimmed by 5 bases and J by 7 bases, 10 bases remained unmatched. This CDR3 has 15 residues. Under the authors' procedure: It was from reference gene primer amplification that nucleated cell counts were estimated. Libraries were prepared by immunoSEQ multiplex PCR; TCRdb keeps only in-frame clonotypes and omits some of them. V and J calls and clone size come straight from that table; D and trimming were deduced from the DNA. The repertoire includes tens of thousands of clones, roughly 84% of them detected once, and approximately 15% sits in the top ten.

The sample was peripheral blood. This chain joins TRBV7-3 and TRBJ2-2; TRBD2 matches at 7 bases. The clonotype was recovered from a man in his 70s with active COVID-19. CDR3 DNA sequence: TGTGCCAGCAGCCCCGCGGGGGAGGGGAACGGGGAGCTGTTTTTT. It yields the protein CASSPAGEGNGELFF.